This is a list of T cell receptor beta chains from one sample in a study of blood T cell repertoires in COVID-19. Here immunoSEQ multiplex PCR was the method, and the copy in TCRdb shows in-frame clones only, minus some. Counted here are over 200,000 clones, about 90% occurring once; the ten biggest clones make up around 2.9%. The sample consisted of peripheral blood. The receptor source for this set is a woman aged 60-70 years with acute or convalescent COVID-19. Each CDR3 is given with its conserved first and last residue. Each record gives: clone size, V gene, D gene, J gene, CDR3 length, CDR3 protein, CDR3 DNA. D genes are given only for firm matches. The size entry is marked missing in some rows and otherwise reads once, few, many or a size class.

NA	TRBV5-4	TRBD2	TRBJ2-1	15	CASSPPGLSYNEQFF	TGTGCCAGCAGCCCTCCGGGACTAAGCTACAATGAGCAGTTCTTC
NA	TRBV2	NA	TRBJ2-2	15	CASSGRGRNTGELFF	TGTGCCAGCAGTGGGAGGGGTCGAAACACCGGGGAGCTGTTTTTT
NA	TRBV9	NA	TRBJ1-3	19	CASSPRVWPDPVSGNTIYF	TGTGCCAGCAGCCCCCGGGTGTGGCCCGACCCCGTCTCTGGAAACACCATATATTTT
NA	TRBV19	NA	TRBJ1-5	14	CASLSGLTNQPQHF	TGTGCCAGCCTCTCAGGGCTGACAAATCAGCCCCAGCATTTT
NA	TRBV5-1	NA	TRBJ1-4	15	CASQITGATNEKLFF	TGCGCCAGCCAGATTACAGGCGCAACTAATGAAAAACTGTTTTTT
NA	TRBV18	NA	TRBJ2-7	12	CASSPLRGEQYF	TGTGCCAGCTCCCCTCTCCGAGGCGAGCAGTACTTC
NA	TRBV18	TRBD2	TRBJ2-7	13	CASSPGGGYEQYF	TGTGCCAGCTCACCAGGGGGGGGCTACGAGCAGTACTTC
NA	TRBV18	NA	TRBJ1-1	13	CASSPGQNTEAFF	TGTGCCAGCTCACCAGGGCAGAACACTGAAGCTTTCTTT
NA	TRBV27	TRBD1	TRBJ1-2	14	CASSSYGTGIVYTF	TGTGCCAGCAGTTCCTACGGGACAGGGATCGTCTACACCTTC
NA	TRBV2	TRBD1	TRBJ2-1	15	CASSPDRGSYNEQFF	TGTGCCAGCAGTCCTGACAGGGGGAGCTACAATGAGCAGTTCTTC
NA	TRBV6-5	NA	TRBJ1-2	13	CASRLTGSYGYTF	TGTGCCAGCAGGCTAACAGGGTCCTATGGCTACACCTTC
NA	TRBV28	TRBD1	TRBJ2-7	15	CASRGQGVSFYEQYF	TGTGCCAGCAGGGGACAGGGGGTCTCCTTCTACGAGCAGTACTTC
few	TRBV2	TRBD2	TRBJ2-5	14	CASRGEVAGGTQYF	TGTGCCAGCAGGGGGGAGGTAGCGGGAGGGACCCAGTACTTC
once	TRBV3-1/TRBV3-2	TRBD1	TRBJ1-3	14	CASSQEDRANTIYF	TGTGCCAGCAGCCAAGAGGACAGGGCCAACACCATATATTTT
NA	TRBV5-4	NA	TRBJ2-1	15	CASTTERSSYNEQFF	TGTGCCAGCACCACGGAAAGGAGCTCCTACAATGAGCAGTTCTTC
NA	TRBV7-9	TRBD2	TRBJ2-1	16	CASSSLGLAPDNEQFF	TGTGCCAGCAGCTCCCTGGGACTAGCGCCAGACAATGAGCAGTTCTTC